The 22 T cell receptor beta chains listed next were all sequenced from one sample in a study of T-cell reconstitution after alpha-beta-depleted transplantation in children. Library preparation (for TCRbeta) was performed with unique molecular identifiers. MiXCR, applied by TCRdb to the PCR reads, yields one record per CDR3 protein. The sample has some 500,000 distinct CDR3 sequences, around 18% seen once. Sequenced here: PBMCs from the stem cell graft donor, sampled from the stem cell graft. These receptors were taken from a human donor who donated a stem cell graft to a child with acute lymphoblastic leukemia.

The table lists this clonotype with a few counts. The chain links TRBV7-3 to TRBJ2-1; TRBD2 agrees at 8 bases. CDR3 length equals 15 residues. Germline V gives CDR1 SGHTA, CDR2 FQGTGA. The junction had 12 bases not matched to a gene; V was cut back by 6 bases and J by 8 bases. CDR3 amino acids: CASSPTGRAVDEQFF. In DNA, the CDR3 is TGTGCCAGCAGTCCAACCGGGAGGGCCGTGGATGAGCAGTTCTTC.

This clonotype was observed a few times. This chain joins TRBV27 and TRBJ2-1, with D unclear. The CDR3 runs 12 residues. CDR1 and CDR2 from the germline V gene are MNHEY and SMNVEV (reference sequence). V lost 2 bases and J lost 8, with 7 bases in between. CDR3 amino acids: CASSLPGHEQFF. CDR3 in DNA: TGTGCCAGCAGTTTACCCGGCCATGAGCAGTTCTTC.

A few counts support this clonotype. The chain links TRBV11-2 to TRBJ1-1, with 7 bases fitting TRBD1. Per the germline V gene, CDR1 is SGHAT and CDR2 is FQNNGV. V was clipped by 5 bases and J by 6 bases; unmatched bases: 9. There are 14 residues in the CDR3. The CDR3 nucleotides read TGTGCCAGCAGCCGACGGGACAGCCGGTCTGAAGCTTTCTTT. This translates into CASSRRDSRSEAFF. Filled out from reference TRBV11-2 and TRBJ1-1, the complete variable domain reads EAGVAQSPRYKIIEKRQSVAFWCNPISGHATLYWYQQILGQGPKLLIQFQNNGVVDDSQLPKDRFSAERLKGVDSTLKIQPAKLEDSAVYLCASSRRDSRSEAFFGQGTRLTVV.

The chain couples TRBV7-9 to TRBJ2-4; perhaps TRBD1 as D (5 bases). The length of the CDR3 is 11 residues. The V gene's germline CDR1 is SEHNR and CDR2 FQNEAQ (reference sequence). Trimming removed 4 bases from V and 15 bases from J, with 13 bases in between. Written as DNA, the CDR3 is TGTGCCAGCAGCTCCACAGGTTTGGGGTACTTC. It translates to CASSSTGLGYF.

This chain uses TRBV29-1 with TRBJ2-3, with D unresolved. The V end was cut by 0 bases, the J end by 3 bases, with 4 bases between. The CDR3 is made up of 12 amino acids. Looked up from germline, CDR1 is SQVTM and CDR2 is ANQGSEA. Here the CDR3 reads CSVEEGTDTQYF. CDR3 nucleotide sequence: TGCAGCGTTGAAGAAGGGACAGATACGCAGTATTTT.

The chain employs TRBV27 and TRBJ2-3; D not resolved. V lost 3 bases and J lost 6, with 10 bases in between. There are 13 residues in the CDR3. Per the germline V gene, CDR1 is MNHEY and CDR2 is SMNVEV (reference sequence). CDR3 region: CASSFRSADTQYF. The CDR3 DNA reads as TGTGCCAGCAGTTTCCGGTCGGCGGATACGCAGTATTTT.

The chain combines TRBV5-1 with TRBJ2-2; no firm D call. V lost 5 bases and J lost 0, with 8 bases in between. The CDR3 is 14 amino acids. Germline V gene data show CDR1 as SGHRS and CDR2 as YFSETQ. The CDR3 DNA reads TGCGCCAGCAGTTTCACGGCGAACACCGGGGAGCTGTTTTTT. Translated: CASSFTANTGELFF.

This clonotype was observed a few times. The gene calls are TRBV7-3 and TRBJ2-7; D is perhaps TRBD1 (6 bases). The CDR3 has 15 amino acids. Germline values: CDR1 SGHTA, CDR2 FQGTGA. V dropped 6 bases and J dropped 7 bases, with 22 bases sitting between them. CDR3 amino acids: CASSSVGGALEEQYF. For the CDR3, the DNA is TGTGCCAGCAGTTCCGTTGGGGGCGCTTTGGAAGAGCAGTACTTC.

This clonotype was recorded a few times. This chain connects TRBV5-1 to TRBJ2-5, with TRBD1 matching 7 bases. Losses at the gene ends were 0 bases for V and 4 bases for J; bases not matched to a gene: 6. There are 15 residues in the CDR3. CDR1 SGHRS and CDR2 YFSETQ come from the germline V gene. The CDR3 bases are TGCGCCAGCAGCTTGGCGGAGACAGGGAGAGAGACCCAGTACTTC. This translates into CASSLAETGRETQYF.

This clonotype appeared a few times. The chain employs TRBV7-8 and TRBJ2-1; 7 nucleotides match TRBD2. Per the germline V gene, CDR1 is SGHVS and CDR2 is FQNEAQ. With 7 bases clipped from V and 3 bases from J, the junction kept 12 bases outside the gene matches. CDR3 size: 16 residues. The CDR3 nucleotides are TGTGCCAGCACCCTGGCGGTTGCGGGAGTCTACAATGAGCAGTTCTTC. It translates to CASTLAVAGVYNEQFF.

This clonotype was observed a handful of times. This chain uses TRBV6-5 with TRBJ2-5; D ambiguous. V was pared by 5 bases and J by 2 bases, with 15 bases between. Germline V gene lookup returns CDR1 MNHEY and CDR2 SVGAGI. The CDR3 runs to 15 residues. The CDR3 protein is CASSLLGGGQETQYF. The CDR3 DNA sequence: TGTGCCAGCAGTCTCCTCGGTGGTGGACAAGAGACCCAGTACTTC.

This clonotype was picked up a small number of times. The chain uses TRBV29-1 and TRBJ2-1, with D possibly TRBD1 on 6 matching bases. The V and J ends lost 1 base and 0 bases respectively, with 10 bases between them. The CDR3 totals 15 residues. Per the germline V gene, CDR1 is SQVTM and CDR2 is ANQGSEA. The CDR3 spells CSVEGTASSYNEQFF. As DNA, the CDR3 is TGCAGCGTTGAAGGGACAGCGAGCTCCTACAATGAGCAGTTCTTC.

This clonotype was counted at least ten times. This chain joins TRBV29-1 and TRBJ2-3; 7 bases match TRBD2. The CDR3 is made up of 15 amino acids. With 7 bases clipped from V and 2 bases from J, the junction kept 12 bases outside the gene matches. From germline, CDR1 is SQVTM and CDR2 ANQGSEA. The CDR3 loop is CSALPRSGITDTQYF. Written as DNA, the CDR3 is TGCAGCGCCCTGCCCCGGAGCGGGATCACAGATACGCAGTATTTT.

The V call is TRBV7-2, the J call TRBJ1-6, with D hard to call. V lost 1 base and J lost 7, with 11 bases in between. Germline CDR1 and CDR2: SGHTA and FQGNSA. CDR3 length equals 15 residues. The CDR3 loop is CASSLGATGNSPLHF. CDR3 nucleotides: TGTGCCAGCAGCTTAGGGGCTACCGGAAATTCACCCCTCCACTTT.

This clonotype occurred a few times. The rearrangement links TRBV18 to TRBJ1-1, with unresolved D. V was pared by 0 bases and J by 3 bases, with 20 bases between. From germline, CDR1 is KGHSH and CDR2 LQKENI. CDR3 length equals 18 residues. CDR3 in DNA: TGTGCCAGCTCACCACCGTCCCGGTCGTACTCACTTTACACTGAAGCTTTCTTT. Translating it yields CASSPPSRSYSLYTEAFF.

The table lists this clonotype with a few counts. CDR3 nucleotide sequence: TGTGCCAGCAGCAGACAGGGGGCCACTTCCGAGCAGTACTTC. Translation gives CASSRQGATSEQYF. The chain couples TRBV6-1 to TRBJ2-7, with 10 positions matching TRBD1. CDR1 and CDR2 from the germline V gene are MNHNS and SASEGT. V shed 6 bases, J shed 6 bases, and the junction held 8 bases outside the gene matches. The CDR3 has 14 residues.

Only a few counts were recorded for this clonotype. This chain links TRBV10-3 with TRBJ2-2; D might be TRBD1 (6 bases). The CDR3 sequence is 15 residues long. The germline V gene has CDR1 ENHRY and CDR2 SYGVKD. V lost 8 bases, J lost 3 bases, and 16 bases lay in between. CDR3 region: CAIGPGTRYTGELFF. As DNA, the CDR3 is TGTGCCATCGGCCCCGGGACACGGTACACCGGGGAGCTGTTTTTT.

This clonotype was detected only a few times. The rearrangement links TRBV5-4 to TRBJ1-1; D call uncertain. V lost 0 bases, J lost 5 bases, and 11 bases lay in between. CDR1 and CDR2 (germline): SGHNT, YYREEE (reference sequence). The CDR3 totals 14 residues. This chain's CDR3 is CASSLAGVGTEAFF. The CDR3 coding sequence is TGTGCCAGCAGCTTGGCCGGGGTAGGTACTGAAGCTTTCTTT.

The chain combines TRBV5-1 with TRBJ2-1; 7 nucleotides agree with TRBD2. In germline, CDR1 is SGHRS, CDR2 YFSETQ. V lost 3 bases to trimming and J lost 0 bases; unmatched junction nucleotides: 9. The CDR3 is made up of 17 amino acids. CDR3 region: CASSWGTVAGSYNEQFF. The CDR3 region has the DNA TGCGCCAGCAGCTGGGGTACGGTAGCGGGCTCCTACAATGAGCAGTTCTTC.

Only a few counts were recorded for this clonotype. V is TRBV27 and J is TRBJ2-3; unclear D gene. V lost 2 bases and J 4 bases, leaving 13 bases between the germline ends. CDR1 is MNHEY and CDR2 is SMNVEV in the germline V gene (reference sequence). This CDR3 spans 15 amino acids. Here the CDR3 reads CASSLRAQPPDTQYF. CDR3 coding DNA: TGTGCCAGCAGTTTAAGAGCCCAGCCCCCAGATACGCAGTATTTT.

This clonotype was observed once. V is TRBV5-1 and J is TRBJ2-1; D unclear. Trimming took off 4 bases at V and 4 bases at J, with 15 bases between the two ends. CDR1 and CDR2 (germline): SGHRS, YFSETQ. The CDR3 loop spans 15 amino acids. The CDR3 loop reads CASSPLPEFYNEQFF. For the CDR3, the DNA is TGCGCCAGCAGCCCCCTACCGGAGTTTTACAATGAGCAGTTCTTC.

This clonotype was seen a handful of times. The rearrangement links TRBV14 to TRBJ2-1; 10 positions agree with TRBD2. The junction had 16 bases not matched to a gene; V was cut back by 4 bases and J by 7 bases. CDR1 is SGHDN, CDR2 FVKESK, per germline. The length of the CDR3 is 18 residues. This CDR3 reads CASSLGWTSGIPSNEQFF. CDR3 sequence (DNA): TGTGCCAGCAGCCTTGGGTGGACTAGCGGAATTCCCTCTAATGAGCAGTTCTTC.